This T cell receptor (beta chain) was obtained from a study of shared clonotypes between healthy human individuals. Trimming removed 5 bases from V and 2 bases from J; junction bases left unmatched: 11. The CDR3 is 16 residues long. Germline V CDR1 and CDR2: LNHNV, YYDKDF (reference sequence). Repertoires were generated with immunoSEQ multiplex PCR, while TCRdb's copy carries only in-frame clones and drops some. Of 980,000 or so clones in the sample, roughly 72% were seen once. The J gene is TRBJ2-7, the V gene TRBV15; 8 bases are a match to TRBD2. Sequences were obtained from memory CD4+ T cells sorted from blood. The subset here: CD45RA-negative fraction. This TCR was recovered from a man aged 18 to 35 in good health. The CDR3 reads CATSAPGGTRPYEQYF. As DNA, the CDR3 is TGTGCCACCAGCGCTCCTGGGGGGACTAGGCCCTACGAGCAGTACTTC. The whole variable domain, filled in from reference TRBV15 and TRBJ2-7, reads DAMVIQNPRYQVTQFGKPVTLSCSQTLNHNVMYWYQQKSSQAPKLLFHYYDKDFNNEADTPDNFQSRRPNTSFCFLDIRSPGLGDTAMYLCATSAPGGTRPYEQYFGPGTRLTVT.